This entry lists 8 T cell receptor beta chains sequenced from one sample in a study of PD-1 blockade in classical Hodgkin lymphoma. Time point reported: newly diagnosed, previously untreated cHL patient sample. Generated by immunoSEQ multiplex PCR, the TCRdb table keeps only in-frame clones and is missing some. The repertoire consists of around 43,000 clones, with approximately 91% occurring once and the leading ten covering nearly 5%. Sequenced: peripheral blood mononuclear cells (PBMCs). The source of these receptors is a human donor with classical Hodgkin lymphoma.

The V and J genes are TRBV5-1 and TRBJ2-7; tentative D call: TRBD1 (5 bases). Germline values: CDR1 SGHRS, CDR2 YFSETQ. The CDR3 totals 14 residues. V was cut by 2 bases and J by 0 bases, with 9 bases left in between. The DNA of the CDR3 is TGCGCCAGCAGCTTTCAGGGCCTCTCCTACGAGCAGTACTTC. Its translation: CASSFQGLSYEQYF.

The V gene is TRBV13, the J gene TRBJ1-1; the D is unclear. Trimming cost V 5 bases and J 11 bases, with 12 bases left between them. CDR1 is PRHDT and CDR2 is FYEKMQ in the germline V gene (reference sequence). The CDR3 is 11 residues long. In nucleotides, the CDR3 is TGTGCCAGCAGCCGATCTTCGGGGGCTTTCTTT. This encodes CASSRSSGAFF.

The chain joins TRBV11-3 to TRBJ2-5; TRBD2 might be the D (5 bases). Trimming cost V 5 bases and J 1 base, with 17 bases left between them. The germline gives CDR1 SGHNT, CDR2 YENEEA. The CDR3 is made up of 16 amino acids. The CDR3 here is CASSPRAEAGQETQYF. The CDR3 DNA reads TGTGCCAGCAGCCCAAGGGCGGAGGCAGGCCAAGAGACCCAGTACTTC.

The chain carries TRBV5-6 and TRBJ2-7, with D tentatively TRBD1 (6 bases). The germline gives CDR1 SGHDT, CDR2 YYEEEE. V was shortened by 4 bases and J by 7 bases, with 15 bases between the two germline ends. This CDR3 spans 13 amino acids. The CDR3 sequence is CASSGGTIGEQYV. The CDR3 coding sequence is TGTGCCAGCAGCGGGGGCACTATTGGGGAGCAGTACGTC.

The rearrangement links TRBV28 to TRBJ2-3; 14 bases fit TRBD2. CDR3 length: 21 residues. Germline V CDR1 and CDR2: MDHEN, SYDVKM. The V gene end was trimmed by 3 bases and the J gene end by 7 bases; junction bases not matched to a gene: 21. The DNA of the CDR3 is TGTGCCAGCAGTTTCTCCCTAACGGGACTAGCGGGAGCGGGTTCGGGGAATACGCAGTATTTT. This translates into CASSFSLTGLAGAGSGNTQYF. Based on the CDR3 plus reference TRBV28 and TRBJ2-3, the full variable domain is DVKVTQSSRYLVKRTGEKVFLECVQDMDHENMFWYRQDPGLGLRLIYFSYDVKMKEKGDIPEGYSVSREKKERFSLILESASTNQTSMYLCASSFSLTGLAGAGSGNTQYFGPGTRLTVL.

The chain links TRBV4-1 to TRBJ2-1; 10 bases agree with TRBD2. The CDR3 runs to 16 residues. CDR1 and CDR2 (germline): MGHRA, YSYEKL. V shed 4 bases, J shed 10 bases, and the junction held 13 bases outside the gene matches. CDR3 sequence reads: CASSPLGLAGAVEQFF. The CDR3 coding sequence is TGCGCCAGCAGCCCGTTGGGGCTAGCGGGGGCCGTGGAGCAGTTCTTC.

J is TRBJ1-1 and V is TRBV5-1; weak D call: TRBD1 (6 bases). The ends were cut back, 4 bases at V and 1 base at J, with 11 bases in the middle. Germline assignment: CDR1 SGHRS and CDR2 YFSETQ. The CDR3 loop spans 14 amino acids. This CDR3 is CASSPGAENTEAFF. In DNA form, the CDR3 reads TGCGCCAGCAGCCCGGGGGCGGAGAACACTGAAGCTTTCTTT.

V is TRBV6-4 and J is TRBJ2-3, with no clear D. Germline CDR1 and CDR2: MRHNA and SNTAGT. V gave up 3 bases and J gave up 0 bases, with 7 bases separating them. The CDR3 length is 14 residues. The CDR3 region has the DNA TGTGCCAGCAGTGAGGGGATCAGCACAGATACGCAGTATTTT. Protein product: CASSEGISTDTQYF.